The 11 T cell receptor beta chains listed next were all sequenced from one sample in a study of T cell responses to AZD1222 COVID-19 vaccine. Clones were read by immunoSEQ multiplex PCR, and TCRdb kept only the in-frame ones, dropping some. The data contain 50,000 or so clones, 89% of them singletons. Sequenced material: peripheral blood, taken 28 days after the second AZD1222 dose. All receptors derive from an adult who received the AZD1222 COVID-19 vaccine.

The CDR3: CAISRAPGTNEKLFF. The CDR3 bases are TGTGCCATCAGTCGGGCCCCCGGAACTAATGAAAAACTGTTTTTT. This rearrangement joins TRBV10-3 to TRBJ1-4; D is ambiguous. V was shortened by 5 bases and J by 1 base, with 11 bases between the two germline ends. The CDR3 is 15 amino acids. Germline assignment: CDR1 ENHRY and CDR2 SYGVKD.

J is TRBJ2-1 and V is TRBV14; D gene uncertain. V lost 4 bases to trimming and J lost 5 bases, with 15 bases between them. The V gene's germline CDR1 is SGHDN and CDR2 FVKESK. The CDR3 contains 15 residues. DNA of the CDR3: TGTGCCAGCAGCCCGTTATATGGCCTGAACAATGAGCAGTTCTTC. Its translation: CASSPLYGLNNEQFF.

The table lists this clone with a few counts. This CDR3 is also generated by other DNA sequences in the sample. The genes are TRBV6-5 and TRBJ1-1; D remains unclear. The CDR3 totals 14 residues. Germline CDR1 is MNHEY and CDR2 is SVGAGI. V gave up 0 bases and J gave up 0 bases, with 5 bases separating them. This CDR3 reads CASSYSGLNTEAFF. CDR3 sequence (DNA): TGTGCCAGCAGTTACTCGGGGTTGAACACTGAAGCTTTCTTT.

The rearrangement uses TRBV6-5 and TRBJ2-1; D is undetermined. This CDR3 is 14 amino acids long. V dropped 0 bases and J dropped 4 bases, with 7 bases sitting between them. Germline-derived CDR1 and CDR2 are MNHEY and SVGAGI. CDR3 sequence (DNA): TGTGCCAGCAGTTACTCCCTGGAATACAATGAGCAGTTCTTC. Its translation: CASSYSLEYNEQFF.

The DNA for the CDR3 is TGCAGCTTATCACGGGGTGTGAACACTGAAGCTTTCTTT. Encoded protein: CSLSRGVNTEAFF. The V call is TRBV29-1, the J call TRBJ1-1; D uncertain. The germline gives CDR1 SQVTM, CDR2 ANQGSEA. V lost 8 bases and J 0 bases, leaving 13 bases between the germline ends. This CDR3 comprises 13 residues.

This clone was seen more than once but under ten times. This chain joins TRBV5-8 and TRBJ2-1; no reliable D call. V was clipped by 0 bases and J by 6 bases, with 13 bases between them. The germline CDR1 and CDR2 sequences are SGHTS and YDEGEE. This CDR3 is built from 15 residues. DNA for the CDR3: TGTGCCAGCAGCTTGGCTCCACGTGCGAGCAATGAGCAGTTCTTC. Protein: CASSLAPRASNEQFF. The whole variable domain, remainder taken from reference TRBV5-8 and TRBJ2-1, is EAGVTQSPTHLIKTRGQQATLRCSPISGHTSVYWYQQALGLGLQFLLWYDEGEERNRGNFPPRFSGRQFPNYSSELNVNALELEDSALYLCASSLAPRASNEQFFGPGTRLTVL.

The chain combines TRBV15 with TRBJ2-7; perhaps TRBD1 as D (6 bases). Germline V gives CDR1 LNHNV, CDR2 YYDKDF (reference sequence). This CDR3 has 17 amino acids. The V gene lost 0 bases and the J gene lost 3 bases, with 18 bases spanning the gap. The CDR3 DNA follows: TGTGCCACCAGCAGAGATCCAGGGCAGGGGTTAGGCTACGAGCAGTACTTC. This sequence encodes CATSRDPGQGLGYEQYF.

The chain employs TRBV5-1 and TRBJ2-3, with 7 bases identical to TRBD2. CDR1 and CDR2 (germline): SGHRS, YFSETQ. The CDR3 sequence is 14 residues long. Trimming cost V 0 bases and J 6 bases; bases outside gene matches: 4. DNA of the CDR3: TGCGCCAGCAGCTTGGTAGGGGAGGGGGATACGCAGTATTTT. It encodes CASSLVGEGDTQYF.

This sequence joins TRBV27 and TRBJ1-2, with D perhaps matching TRBD1 (5 bases). Per the germline V gene, CDR1 is MNHEY and CDR2 is SMNVEV (reference sequence). Trimming took off 2 bases at V and 8 bases at J, with 12 bases between the two ends. This CDR3 contains 13 residues. CDR3 DNA sequence: TGTGCCAGCAGTTTAACCCCCTGGGGCGGCTACACCTTC. Translating gives CASSLTPWGGYTF.

V usage is TRBV6-4 and J usage is TRBJ2-2; D remains unclear. Trimming stripped 2 bases from V and 2 bases from J, with 3 bases between. The germline V gene has CDR1 MRHNA and CDR2 SNTAGT. CDR3 size: 13 residues. CDR3 sequence reads: CASSDVNTGELFF. DNA of the CDR3: TGTGCCAGCAGTGACGTAAACACCGGGGAGCTGTTTTTT.

The chain employs TRBV7-2 and TRBJ2-7; D perhaps matches TRBD1 (6 bases). Germline CDR1 reads SGHTA; CDR2 reads FQGNSA. V was pared by 4 bases and J by 2 bases, with 9 bases between. The CDR3 has 13 amino acids. CDR3 DNA: TGTGCCAGCAGCTACAGGGTCGCCTACGAGCAGTACTTC. Translation gives CASSYRVAYEQYF.